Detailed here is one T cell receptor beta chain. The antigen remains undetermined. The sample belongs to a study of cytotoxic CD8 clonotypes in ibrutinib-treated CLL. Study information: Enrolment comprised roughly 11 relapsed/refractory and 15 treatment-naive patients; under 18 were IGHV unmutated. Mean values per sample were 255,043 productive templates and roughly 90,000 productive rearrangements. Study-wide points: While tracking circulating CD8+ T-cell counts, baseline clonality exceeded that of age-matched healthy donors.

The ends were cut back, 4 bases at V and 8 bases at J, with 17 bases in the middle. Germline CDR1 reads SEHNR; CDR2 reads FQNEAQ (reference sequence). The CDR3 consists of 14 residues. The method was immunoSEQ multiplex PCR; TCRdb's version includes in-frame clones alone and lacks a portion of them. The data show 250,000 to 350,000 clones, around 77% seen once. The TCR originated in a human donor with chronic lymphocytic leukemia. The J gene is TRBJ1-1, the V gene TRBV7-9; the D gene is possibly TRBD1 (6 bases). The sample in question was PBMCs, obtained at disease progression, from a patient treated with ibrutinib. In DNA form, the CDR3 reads TGTGCCAGCAGCTACAAGGGGGAGGGACTAGAAGCTTTCTTT. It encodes CASSYKGEGLEAFF.